The 32 T cell receptor beta chains reported below all come from one sample, sequenced in a study of regulatory T cells in long-lasting Graves disease. Time point described: persistent/refractory GD, antithyroid drugs over 5 years with positive TRAb. The authors made the TCR library using RNA they extracted from PBMCs. CDR3 regions were amplified by Arm-PCR using iRepertoire HTBI primers to build TCR beta libraries. MiXCR was run by TCRdb on the multiplex PCR reads, yielding one entry per CDR3 protein. Of 300,000 to 500,000 distinct CDR3 sequences listed, about 20% are singletons. The material sequenced was peripheral blood mononuclear cells (PBMCs), taken when the disease was refractory, from a patient treated with antithyroid drugs. The source of these receptors is a female donor with Graves disease.

In its sample, this clonotype was seen many times. The chain has TRBV30 and TRBJ2-7; D perhaps matches TRBD1 (5 bases). The CDR3 is 15 amino acids. In germline, CDR1 is GTSNPN, CDR2 SVGIG (reference sequence). Trimming cost V 2 bases and J 6 bases, with 20 bases left between them. The CDR3 region is CAWSNGQVQWGEQYF. The CDR3 DNA sequence: TGTGCCTGGAGTAACGGACAAGTACAATGGGGCGAGCAGTACTTC. The entire variable domain, with the rest obtained from reference TRBV30 and TRBJ2-7, is as follows: SQTIHQWPATLVQPVGSPLSLECTVEGTSNPNLYWYRQAAGRGLQLLFYSVGIGQISSEVPQNLSASRPQDRQFILSSKKLLLSDSGFYLCAWSNGQVQWGEQYFGPGTRLTVT.

The chain is built from TRBV7-9 and TRBJ2-7; no reliable D call. CDR1 and CDR2 (germline): SEHNR, FQNEAQ (reference sequence). The CDR3 is 15 amino acids. The V end lost 5 bases, the J end lost 6 bases, and 20 bases lay between the germline ends. The CDR3 sequence is CASSNTPIPLSEQYF. CDR3 in DNA: TGTGCCAGCAGCAACACACCCATCCCGTTGTCCGAGCAGTACTTC.

There are a few counts of this clonotype. The chain links TRBV2 to TRBJ2-3; 7 bases fit TRBD2. J gave up 1 base and V 8 bases, and 6 bases lay outside the gene matches. CDR1 and CDR2 (germline): SNHLY, FYNNEI. The CDR3 has 14 amino acids. CDR3 region: CASGASGRTDTQYF. The DNA for the CDR3 is TGTGCCAGCGGGGCTAGCGGACGCACAGATACGCAGTATTTT.

The chain recombines TRBV7-9 with TRBJ2-2, with a tentative D call TRBD1 (5 bases). V lost 2 bases to trimming and J lost 6 bases, with 13 bases between them. In germline, CDR1 is SEHNR, CDR2 FQNEAQ (reference sequence). The CDR3 spans 15 residues. Here the CDR3 DNA reads TGTGCCAGCAGCTTACGGCAGGGAAGCTCCGGGGAGCTGTTTTTT. Amino acid sequence: CASSLRQGSSGELFF. The whole variable domain, remainder taken from reference TRBV7-9 and TRBJ2-2, is DTGVSQNPRHKITKRGQNVTFRCDPISEHNRLYWYRQTLGQGPEFLTYFQNEAQLEKSRLLSDRFSAERPKGSFSTLEIQRTEQGDSAMYLCASSLRQGSSGELFFGEGSRLTVL.

This clonotype occurred many times. The chain joins TRBV7-2 to TRBJ2-5, with D perhaps matching TRBD2 (5 bases). In germline, CDR1 is SGHTA, CDR2 FQGNSA. The CDR3 is 15 residues long. Trimming took 3 bases from V and 4 from J, leaving 15 bases between them. This CDR3 reads CASSLSERAAETQYF. The CDR3 nucleotides read TGTGCCAGCAGCTTGTCGGAGAGGGCCGCAGAGACCCAGTACTTC.

The V and J genes are TRBV7-2 and TRBJ1-1; D call uncertain. CDR1 is SGHTA and CDR2 is FQGNSA in the germline V gene. V shed 4 bases and J shed 7 bases, with 19 bases lying between them. The CDR3 is made up of 15 amino acids. In nucleotides, the CDR3 is TGTGCCAGCAGCTCCCGGTTTGGGCAGGCTGGTGAAGCTTTCTTT. Amino acid sequence: CASSSRFGQAGEAFF.

This clonotype was seen more than once but under ten times. This chain links TRBV6-1 with TRBJ2-7; weak D call: TRBD1 (5 bases). CDR1 and CDR2 (germline): MNHNS, SASEGT. Trimming cost V 6 bases and J 0 bases, with 9 bases left between them. The CDR3 is made up of 13 amino acids. CDR3 nucleotides: TGTGCCAGCAGCGCGGACACCTCCTACGAGCAGTACTTC. As protein: CASSADTSYEQYF.

Turning to this clonotype: This may come from a read error, since a much larger clone is one base off. The CDR3 DNA reads as TGTACCTGGGAAAGACTAGTGCACACCGGGGAGCTGTTTTTT. Protein: CTWERLVHTGELFF. This chain links TRBV30 with TRBJ2-2; D is perhaps TRBD2 (6 bases). The length of the CDR3 is 14 residues. The V gene's germline CDR1 is GTSNPN and CDR2 SVGIG (reference sequence).

The table lists this clonotype with a few counts. This chain links TRBV11-2 with TRBJ2-3, with D possibly being TRBD2 (5 bases). The CDR3 loop spans 15 amino acids. Looked up from germline, CDR1 is SGHAT and CDR2 is FQNNGV. The V end was cut by 0 bases, the J end by 0 bases, with 7 bases between. CDR3 in amino acids: CASSLDPGSTDTQYF. The CDR3 DNA sequence: TGTGCCAGCAGCTTAGACCCGGGGAGCACAGATACGCAGTATTTT.

V gene TRBV18 combines with J gene TRBJ2-5; no reliable D call. V shed 3 bases and J shed 7 bases, with 12 bases lying between them. This CDR3 spans 13 amino acids. Germline V gene data show CDR1 as KGHSH and CDR2 as LQKENI. CDR3 protein: CASSPAGMVTQYF. CDR3 nucleotide sequence: TGTGCCAGCTCACCGGCTGGAATGGTGACCCAGTACTTC.

V and J are TRBV28 and TRBJ2-1, with 10 bases lining up with TRBD2. The CDR3 extends over 19 amino acids. Germline-derived CDR1 and CDR2 are MDHEN and SYDVKM. J gave up 6 bases and V 6 bases, and 20 bases lay outside the gene matches. CDR3 region: CASSAPLGAVTSGSNEQFF. The CDR3 coding sequence is TGTGCCAGCAGCGCCCCGCTGGGGGCTGTGACTAGCGGGTCCAATGAGCAGTTCTTC.

The V gene is TRBV20-1, the J gene TRBJ1-6; D is undetermined. The CDR3 runs 13 residues. V was clipped by 3 bases and J by 4 bases, with 7 bases between them. The germline gives CDR1 DFQATT, CDR2 SNEGSKA (reference sequence). CDR3 coding DNA: TGCAGTGCTAGGCTATCTTATAATTCACCCCTCCACTTT. Amino acid sequence: CSARLSYNSPLHF.

On this clonotype: This may be a read error, as it is one base from a much larger clone. The CDR3 ends on some other residue instead of the conserved phenylalanine or tryptophan, so this is likely a read error. J is TRBJ2-7 and V is TRBV2; 8 bases agree with TRBD1. This CDR3 comprises 15 residues. V gave up 9 bases and J gave up 1 base; unmatched junction bases: 11. Germline V gene lookup returns CDR1 SNHLY and CDR2 FYNNEI. The CDR3 DNA is TGTGCCAGTAACCGGGACAGGAGCTTATCCTACGAGCAGTACCTC. Translation: CASNRDRSLSYEQYL.

CDR3 region: CASSLGRTSNQPQHF. The CDR3 nucleotides are TGTGCCAGCAGCTTGGGCAGGACTAGCAATCAGCCCCAGCATTTT. The chain has TRBV5-6 and TRBJ1-5; no clear D gene. V lost 0 bases and J 0 bases, leaving 7 bases between the germline ends. The CDR3 contains 15 residues. Germline values: CDR1 SGHDT, CDR2 YYEEEE. The full variable domain, its missing parts supplied by reference TRBV5-6 and TRBJ1-5, is DAGVTQSPTHLIKTRGQQVTLRCSPKSGHDTVSWYQQALGQGPQFIFQYYEEEERQRGNFPDRFSGHQFPNYSSELNVNALLLGDSALYLCASSLGRTSNQPQHFGDGTRLSIL.

This clonotype was seen many times. The chain combines TRBV2 with TRBJ1-6, with 8 bases identical to TRBD1. Per germline, CDR1 SNHLY and CDR2 FYNNEI. This CDR3 has 15 amino acids. V lost 1 base to trimming and J lost 10 bases; unmatched junction nucleotides: 6. The CDR3 spells CASSEETGVGSPLHF. The DNA of the CDR3 is TGTGCCAGCAGTGAAGAGACAGGGGTAGGATCACCCCTCCACTTT.

Ten or more counts support this clonotype. This chain joins TRBV29-1 and TRBJ2-7; perhaps TRBD2 as D (6 bases). Between the trimmed V and J ends, which lost 5 bases and 3 bases, there was a span of 8 bases. CDR1 is SQVTM and CDR2 is ANQGSEA in the germline V gene. The CDR3 is made up of 11 amino acids. The CDR3 nucleotides are TGCAGCGTTCGGAGGGACTACGAGCAGTACTTC. Its translation: CSVRRDYEQYF.

With respect to this clonotype: This may stem from a read error, because a much larger clone lies one nucleotide away. The chain uses TRBV6-5 and TRBJ1-2; no reliable D call. Germline CDR1 reads MNHEY; CDR2 reads SVGAGI. There are 14 residues in the CDR3. V lost 0 bases and J lost 7, with 12 bases in between. Here the CDR3 DNA reads TGTGCCAGCAGTTACTCGGCCTTCTTGGGTGGCTACACCTTC. Translation gives CASSYSAFLGGYTF.

The chain combines TRBV7-9 with TRBJ1-6, with D unclear. This CDR3 spans 14 amino acids. V lost 5 bases, J lost 4 bases, and 9 bases lay in between. Germline V gives CDR1 SEHNR, CDR2 FQNEAQ (reference sequence). The CDR3 protein is CASSLTAYNSPLHF. The CDR3 DNA reads as TGTGCCAGCAGCCTGACGGCATATAATTCACCCCTCCACTTT.

There are many counts of this clonotype. V is TRBV15 and J is TRBJ2-6; no reliable D call. Trimming left V 0 bases short and J 1 base short, with 16 bases between. This CDR3 region has 19 residues. Germline loops: CDR1 LNHNV, CDR2 YYDKDF (reference sequence). The CDR3 reads CATSRDLGRMGSGANVLTF. CDR3 in DNA: TGTGCCACCAGCAGAGATCTAGGACGAATGGGATCTGGGGCCAACGTCCTGACTTTC.

This clonotype was seen repeatedly, ten times or more. The CDR3 is CASSLAQPQHF. CDR3 coding DNA: TGTGCCAGCAGTTTAGCTCAGCCCCAGCATTTT. The genes are TRBV12-3 or TRBV12-4 and TRBJ1-5; D uncertain. The CDR3 totals 11 residues. Between the trimmed V and J ends, which lost 0 bases and 6 bases, there was a span of 0 bases.

This clonotype was seen ten or more times. The chain employs TRBV2 and TRBJ2-2, with D hard to call. Germline V CDR1 and CDR2: SNHLY, FYNNEI. CDR3 length: 11 amino acids. Trimming took off 2 bases at V and 6 bases at J, with 1 base between the two ends. The chain's CDR3 is CASSEPGELFF. The CDR3 DNA reads TGTGCCAGCAGTGAACCCGGGGAGCTGTTTTTT.

This rearrangement joins TRBV7-3 to TRBJ2-2; D is possibly TRBD1 (6 bases). CDR1 and CDR2 (germline): SGHTA, FQGTGA. The CDR3 length is 14 residues. Trimming removed 3 bases from V and 4 bases from J, with 9 bases in between. The CDR3 nucleotides are TGTGCCAGCAGCTTCGGACAGAGCACCGGGGAGCTGTTTTTT. This encodes CASSFGQSTGELFF.

A few counts support this clonotype. The rearrangement links TRBV14 to TRBJ1-6; TRBD1 agrees at 8 bases. This CDR3 region has 15 residues. The V and J ends lost 4 bases and 7 bases, in that order; junction bases with no gene match: 6. In germline, CDR1 is SGHDN, CDR2 FVKESK. CDR3 region: CASSPRTGWNSPLHF. The CDR3 nucleotides are TGTGCCAGCAGCCCCCGGACAGGGTGGAATTCACCCCTCCACTTT.

This clonotype was picked up many times. V and J are TRBV28 and TRBJ1-1, with D possibly TRBD1 on 5 matching bases. V lost 8 bases and J 6 bases, leaving 19 bases between the germline ends. The CDR3 totals 14 residues. CDR1 and CDR2 from the germline V gene are MDHEN and SYDVKM. In DNA form, the CDR3 reads TGTGCCAGCGCAGGGACGAGTTTTGTCTCTGAAGCTTTCTTT. This sequence encodes CASAGTSFVSEAFF.

The chain is built from TRBV9 and TRBJ2-7; D perhaps matches TRBD2 (6 bases). CDR3 size: 15 residues. Trimming took off 1 base at V and 2 bases at J, with 13 bases between the two ends. Germline CDR1 reads SGDLS; CDR2 reads YYNGEE. In DNA, the CDR3 is TGTGCCAGCAGCGTAACGTGGGACTCGGCCTACGAGCAGTACTTC. Translated: CASSVTWDSAYEQYF.

The chain is built from TRBV4-3 and TRBJ2-5; 7 nucleotides match TRBD2. The CDR3 is 14 amino acids. The germline V gene has CDR1 LGHNA and CDR2 YSLEER. Trimming at V came to 1 base and at J to 4 bases, leaving 3 bases not matched to a gene. The CDR3 loop reads CASSQVGGLETQYF. The CDR3 coding sequence is TGCGCCAGCAGCCAAGTCGGGGGGTTAGAGACCCAGTACTTC.

This clonotype was counted a few times. The V call is TRBV7-9, the J call TRBJ1-1; TRBD1 matches 7 bases. Germline values: CDR1 SEHNR, CDR2 FQNEAQ (reference sequence). CDR3 length: 15 amino acids. V trimming: 1 base; J trimming: 1 base; junction bases outside the gene matches: 3. This CDR3 is CASSLGQGKNTEAFF. CDR3 in DNA: TGTGCCAGCAGCTTAGGACAGGGAAAGAACACTGAAGCTTTCTTT.

This clonotype was recorded at least ten times. The chain is built from TRBV28 and TRBJ1-4, with 8 bases that match TRBD1. There are 15 residues in the CDR3. The germline CDR1 and CDR2 sequences are MDHEN and SYDVKM. V lost 6 bases to trimming and J lost 0 bases; unmatched junction nucleotides: 3. The CDR3 DNA is TGTGCCAGCAGGGACAGGGATTCAACTAATGAAAAACTGTTTTTT. It encodes CASRDRDSTNEKLFF.

This clonotype was seen a handful of times. This chain connects TRBV6-2 or TRBV6-3 to TRBJ1-1, with D possibly matching TRBD1 (6 bases). V shed 2 bases and J shed 4 bases, with 8 bases lying between them. The CDR3 contains 13 residues. Germline V gene lookup returns CDR1 MNHEY and CDR2 SVGEGT. CDR3 DNA: TGTGCCAGCAGTTACGAGGGGGTCACTGAAGCTTTCTTT. Its protein product is CASSYEGVTEAFF.

The genes are TRBV18 and TRBJ2-6; D not resolved. CDR3 length equals 18 residues. The germline V gene encodes CDR1 KGHSH and CDR2 LQKENI. V dropped 4 bases and J dropped 0 bases, with 16 bases sitting between them. The CDR3 spells CASSQDALLLSGANVLTF. CDR3 nucleotides: TGTGCCAGCTCACAGGACGCGTTACTCCTCTCTGGGGCCAACGTCCTGACTTTC.

This clonotype was observed at least ten times. The V and J genes are TRBV30 and TRBJ1-2, with 9 nucleotides matching TRBD1. The CDR3 has 14 amino acids. The germline CDR1 and CDR2 sequences are GTSNPN and SVGIG (reference sequence). The trim removed 3 bases at V and 6 bases at J, leaving 8 bases unmatched. CDR3 sequence: CAWSQRDRANGYTF. The CDR3 nucleotides read TGTGCCTGGAGCCAAAGGGACAGGGCGAATGGCTACACCTTC.

In this sample, this clonotype turned up many times. This chain links TRBV20-1 with TRBJ2-7; TRBD2 matches 9 bases. Germline V CDR1 and CDR2: DFQATT, SNEGSKA (reference sequence). The V gene end was trimmed by 0 bases and the J gene end by 4 bases; junction bases not matched to a gene: 10. CDR3 length equals 16 residues. CDR3 sequence: CSARDLEAGGLYEQYF. CDR3 nucleotide sequence: TGCAGTGCTAGAGATTTGGAAGCGGGAGGTCTATACGAGCAGTACTTC.